The rows below give T cell receptor beta chains drawn from one sample of a study of T cells after somatic rescue of genetic block. Only in-frame clones appear in the TCRdb table, and some are missing; sequencing was by immunoSEQ multiplex PCR. The repertoire holds 88,000 or so clones, with approximately 90% as singletons. Sequenced material: peripheral blood mononuclear cells (PBMCs). These receptors were obtained from a woman younger than 35. Both conserved end residues are part of each CDR3. D genes are given only for firm matches. Clone size is given for some rows only: seen once, a few or many times, or a class if the clone is expanded.

CDR3,DNA,D,size,J,V
CSAKGQASTGELFF,TGCAGCGCCAAGGGACAGGCAAGCACCGGGGAGCTGTTTTTT,TRBD1,.,TRBJ2-2,TRBV29-1
CASSLETSVRLVYEQYF,TGTGCCAGCAGCTTAGAGACTAGCGTGAGGTTAGTCTACGAGCAGTACTTC,TRBD2,.,TRBJ2-7,TRBV7-2
CASSARGHSYEQYF,TGTGCCAGCAGCGCCAGGGGGCACTCCTACGAGCAGTACTTC,TRBD1,.,TRBJ2-7,TRBV2
CASGLANQDRAHSGANVLTF,TGTGCTAGTGGTTTGGCTAACCAAGACAGGGCCCACTCTGGGGCCAACGTCCTGACTTTC,TRBD1,.,TRBJ2-6,TRBV12-5
CASSERIYSPAIEQYF,TGTGCCAGCAGCGAACGGATCTACTCCCCCGCCATCGAGCAGTACTTC,.,once,TRBJ2-7,TRBV6-1
CASSLGGPEAFF,TGTGCCAGCAGCTTAGGAGGACCTGAAGCTTTCTTT,.,.,TRBJ1-1,TRBV7-8
CASSWGLAGAVREQYF,TGTGCCAGCAGCTGGGGACTAGCGGGAGCGGTACGTGAGCAGTACTTC,TRBD2,.,TRBJ2-7,TRBV7-9
CASSSPGQDYNEQFF,TGTGCCAGCAGCTCTCCGGGACAGGACTACAATGAGCAGTTCTTC,TRBD1,.,TRBJ2-1,TRBV7-6
CSVASPPNTGELFF,TGCAGCGTTGCAAGTCCACCGAACACCGGGGAGCTGTTTTTT,.,once,TRBJ2-2,TRBV29-1
CASSLPTGQETQYF,TGTGCCAGCAGTCTACCGACAGGACAAGAGACCCAGTACTTC,.,.,TRBJ2-5,TRBV6-6
CASSATGGQGAGKTQYF,TGTGCCAGCAGCGCCACCGGGGGGCAGGGGGCGGGAAAGACCCAGTACTTC,.,once,TRBJ2-5,TRBV9